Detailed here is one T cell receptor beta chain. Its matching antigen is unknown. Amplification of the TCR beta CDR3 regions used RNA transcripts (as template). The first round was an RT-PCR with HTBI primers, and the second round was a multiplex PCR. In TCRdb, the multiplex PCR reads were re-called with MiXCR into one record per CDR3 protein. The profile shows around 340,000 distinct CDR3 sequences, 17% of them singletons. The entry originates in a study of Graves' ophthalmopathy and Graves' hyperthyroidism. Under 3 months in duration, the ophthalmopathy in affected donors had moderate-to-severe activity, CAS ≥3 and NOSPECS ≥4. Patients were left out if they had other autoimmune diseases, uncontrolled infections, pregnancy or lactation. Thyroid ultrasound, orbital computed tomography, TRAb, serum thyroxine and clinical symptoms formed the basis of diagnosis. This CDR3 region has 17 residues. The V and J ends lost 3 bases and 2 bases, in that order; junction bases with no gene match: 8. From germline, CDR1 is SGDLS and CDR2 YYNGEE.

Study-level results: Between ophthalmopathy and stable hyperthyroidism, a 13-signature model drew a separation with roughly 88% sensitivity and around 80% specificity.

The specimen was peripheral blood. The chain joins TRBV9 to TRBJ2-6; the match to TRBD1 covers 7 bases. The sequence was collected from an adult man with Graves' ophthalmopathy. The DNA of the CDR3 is TGTGCCAGCAGCGCGGCCCCAACAGGGGCTGGGGCCAACGTCCTGACTTTC. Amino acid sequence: CASSAAPTGAGANVLTF.